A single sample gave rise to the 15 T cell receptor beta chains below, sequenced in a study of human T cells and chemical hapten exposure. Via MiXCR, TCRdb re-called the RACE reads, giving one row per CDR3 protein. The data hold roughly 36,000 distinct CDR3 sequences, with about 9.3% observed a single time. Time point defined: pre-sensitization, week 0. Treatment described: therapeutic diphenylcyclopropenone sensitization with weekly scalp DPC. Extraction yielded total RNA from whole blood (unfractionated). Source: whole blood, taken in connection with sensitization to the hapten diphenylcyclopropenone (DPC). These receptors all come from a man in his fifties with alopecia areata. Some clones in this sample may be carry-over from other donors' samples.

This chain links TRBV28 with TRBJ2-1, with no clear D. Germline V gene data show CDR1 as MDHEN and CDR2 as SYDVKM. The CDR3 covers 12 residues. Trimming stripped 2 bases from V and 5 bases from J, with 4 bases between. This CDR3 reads CASSLGHNEQFF. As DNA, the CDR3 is TGTGCCAGCAGTTTAGGGCACAATGAGCAGTTCTTC.

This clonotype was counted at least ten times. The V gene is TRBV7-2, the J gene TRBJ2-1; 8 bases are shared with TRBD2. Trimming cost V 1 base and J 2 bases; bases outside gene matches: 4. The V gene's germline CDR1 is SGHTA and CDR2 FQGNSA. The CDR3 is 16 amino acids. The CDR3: CASSLVGLVTYNEQFF. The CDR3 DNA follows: TGTGCCAGCAGCTTAGTGGGACTAGTCACCTACAATGAGCAGTTCTTC.

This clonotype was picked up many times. This chain's CDR3 is CASSLKGRLAGVANEQFF. CDR3 coding DNA: TGTGCCAGCAGCCTTAAGGGACGGCTAGCGGGAGTAGCCAATGAGCAGTTCTTC. This rearrangement joins TRBV12-3 or TRBV12-4 to TRBJ2-1, with 10 nucleotides matching TRBD2. V trimming: 6 bases; J trimming: 6 bases; junction bases outside the gene matches: 17. The CDR3 length is 18 residues.

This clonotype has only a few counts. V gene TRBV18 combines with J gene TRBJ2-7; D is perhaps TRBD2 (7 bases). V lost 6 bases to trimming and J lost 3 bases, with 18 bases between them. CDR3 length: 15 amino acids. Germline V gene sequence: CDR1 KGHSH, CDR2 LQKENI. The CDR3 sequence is CASSPPGGEIYEQYF. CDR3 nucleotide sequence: TGTGCCAGCTCCCCCCCGGGGGGCGAGATCTACGAGCAGTACTTC.

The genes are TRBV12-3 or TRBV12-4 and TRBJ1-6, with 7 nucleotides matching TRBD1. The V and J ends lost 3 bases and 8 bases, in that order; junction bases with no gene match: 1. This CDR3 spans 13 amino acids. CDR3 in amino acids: CASSFDRDSPLHF. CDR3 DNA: TGTGCCAGCAGTTTCGACAGGGATTCACCCCTCCACTTT.

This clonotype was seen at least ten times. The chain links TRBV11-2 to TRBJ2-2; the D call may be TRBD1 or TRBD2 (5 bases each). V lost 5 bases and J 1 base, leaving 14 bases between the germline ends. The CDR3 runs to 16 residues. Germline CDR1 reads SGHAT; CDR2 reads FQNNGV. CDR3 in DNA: TGTGCCAGCAGCCCGCGATGGGACCTGAACACCGGGGAGCTGTTTTTT. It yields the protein CASSPRWDLNTGELFF.

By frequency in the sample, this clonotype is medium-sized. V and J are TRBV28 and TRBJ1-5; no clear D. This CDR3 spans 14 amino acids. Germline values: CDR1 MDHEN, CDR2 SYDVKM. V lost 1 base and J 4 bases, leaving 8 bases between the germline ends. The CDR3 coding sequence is TGTGCCAGCAGTTTATCCCCGGTAAATCAGCCCCAGCATTTT. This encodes CASSLSPVNQPQHF.

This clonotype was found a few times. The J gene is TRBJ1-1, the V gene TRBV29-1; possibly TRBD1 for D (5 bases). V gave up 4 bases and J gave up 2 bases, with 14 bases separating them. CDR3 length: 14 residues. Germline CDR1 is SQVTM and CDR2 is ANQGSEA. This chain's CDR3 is CSVARKGLNTEAFF. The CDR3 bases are TGCAGCGTTGCCCGGAAGGGACTTAACACTGAAGCTTTCTTT. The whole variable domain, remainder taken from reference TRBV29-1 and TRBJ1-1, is SAVISQKPSRDICQRGTSLTIQCQVDSQVTMMFWYRQQPGQSLTLIATANQGSEATYESGFVIDKFPISRPNLTFSTLTVSNMSPEDSSIYLCSVARKGLNTEAFFGQGTRLTVV.

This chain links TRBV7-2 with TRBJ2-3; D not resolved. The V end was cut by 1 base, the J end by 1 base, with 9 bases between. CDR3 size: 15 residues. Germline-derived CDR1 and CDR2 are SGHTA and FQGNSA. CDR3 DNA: TGTGCCAGCAGCTTAGGCCTCCGAGGCACAGATACGCAGTATTTT. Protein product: CASSLGLRGTDTQYF.

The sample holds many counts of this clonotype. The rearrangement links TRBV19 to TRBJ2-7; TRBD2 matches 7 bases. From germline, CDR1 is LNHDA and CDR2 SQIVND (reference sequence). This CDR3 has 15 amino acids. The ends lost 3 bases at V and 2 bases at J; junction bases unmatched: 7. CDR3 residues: CASSIFGGSTYEQYF. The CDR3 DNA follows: TGTGCCAGTAGTATTTTCGGGGGGTCCACCTACGAGCAGTACTTC.

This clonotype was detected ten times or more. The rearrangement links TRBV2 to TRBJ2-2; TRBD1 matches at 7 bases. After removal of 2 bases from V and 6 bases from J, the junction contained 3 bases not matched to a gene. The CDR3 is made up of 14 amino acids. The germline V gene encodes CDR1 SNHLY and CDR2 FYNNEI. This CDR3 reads CASSELTGAGELFF. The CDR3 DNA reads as TGTGCCAGCAGTGAACTTACAGGGGCCGGGGAGCTGTTTTTT. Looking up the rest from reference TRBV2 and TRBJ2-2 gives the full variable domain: EPEVTQTPSHQVTQMGQEVILRCVPISNHLYFYWYRQILGQKVEFLVSFYNNEISEKSEIFDDQFSVERPDGSNFTLKIRSTKLEDSAMYFCASSELTGAGELFFGEGSRLTVL.

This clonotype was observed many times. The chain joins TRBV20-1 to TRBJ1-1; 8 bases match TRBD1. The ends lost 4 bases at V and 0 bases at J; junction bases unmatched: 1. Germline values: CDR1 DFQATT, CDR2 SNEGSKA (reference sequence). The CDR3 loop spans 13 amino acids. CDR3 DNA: TGCAGTGCTACACAGGGGGTGAACACTGAAGCTTTCTTT. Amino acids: CSATQGVNTEAFF.

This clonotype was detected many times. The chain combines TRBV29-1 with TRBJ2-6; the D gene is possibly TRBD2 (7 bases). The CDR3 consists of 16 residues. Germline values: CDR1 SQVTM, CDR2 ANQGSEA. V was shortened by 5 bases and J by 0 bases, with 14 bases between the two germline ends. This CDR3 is CSVPLADSSGANVLTF. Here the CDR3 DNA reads TGCAGCGTTCCCCTAGCGGACAGCTCTGGGGCCAACGTCCTGACTTTC.

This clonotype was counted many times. In nucleotides, the CDR3 is TGTGCCAGCAGTCAAACAGGGACTGGAAACACCATATATTTT. It specifies CASSQTGTGNTIYF. The chain is built from TRBV28 and TRBJ1-3, with D perhaps matching TRBD1 (6 bases). V lost 5 bases to trimming and J lost 2 bases, with 10 bases between them. CDR3 size: 14 residues. Germline CDR1 and CDR2: MDHEN and SYDVKM.

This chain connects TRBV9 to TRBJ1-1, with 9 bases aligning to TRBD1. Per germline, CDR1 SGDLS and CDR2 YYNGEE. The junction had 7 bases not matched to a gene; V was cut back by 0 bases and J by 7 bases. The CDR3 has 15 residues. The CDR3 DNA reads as TGTGCCAGCAGCGTAGCTCCCTCGGGACAGGGTGAAGCTTTCTTT. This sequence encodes CASSVAPSGQGEAFF.